These 27 T cell receptor beta chains originate from one sample sequenced in a study of T cell repertoires in cytomegalovirus infection. One entry per CDR3 protein results from TCRdb running MiXCR on the reads. The profile shows roughly 640,000 distinct CDR3 sequences, around 24% of them singletons. Input material: CD8+ T cells from PBMCs. Receptors originate from a human donor in good health (CMV status not recorded). Some clones in this sample may be carry-over from other donors' samples.

This clonotype was seen a handful of times. The rearrangement joins TRBV2 to TRBJ2-1; 8 positions agree with TRBD2. CDR1 SNHLY and CDR2 FYNNEI come from the germline V gene. Losses at the gene ends were 8 bases for V and 5 bases for J; bases not matched to a gene: 5. The CDR3 has 13 residues. DNA of the CDR3: TGTGCCAGCCAGCGGGGGACCGACAATGAGCAGTTCTTC. It translates to CASQRGTDNEQFF.

The sample holds a few counts of this clonotype. The chain couples TRBV24-1 to TRBJ2-2, with D tentatively TRBD2 (6 bases). This CDR3 has 18 residues. Deletions cut 3 bases from V and 2 bases from J, with 18 bases between. From germline, CDR1 is KGHDR and CDR2 SFDVKD. CDR3 bases: TGTGCCACCAGTGATCCCCCTACCGGGAGAACAAACACCGGGGAGCTGTTTTTT. Amino acid sequence: CATSDPPTGRTNTGELFF.

The chain has TRBV10-2 and TRBJ2-7; D is ambiguous. V dropped 6 bases and J dropped 6 bases, with 9 bases sitting between them. The CDR3 runs to 11 residues. The V gene's germline CDR1 is WSHSY and CDR2 SAAADI. The CDR3 nucleotides are TGCGCCAGCAGCCCCCGGGTCGAGCAGTACTTC. Translated, it gives CASSPRVEQYF.

Ten or more counts support this clonotype. The rearrangement joins TRBV7-2 to TRBJ1-1; TRBD1 might be the D (6 bases). Looked up from germline, CDR1 is SGHTA and CDR2 is FQGNSA. The CDR3 sequence is 15 residues long. The V end was cut by 2 bases, the J end by 6 bases, with 16 bases between. In DNA form, the CDR3 reads TGTGCCAGCAGCTTAAGAGGGGGGGTTCAGGCTGAAGCTTTCTTT. It translates to CASSLRGGVQAEAFF. The full variable domain, rest sourced from reference TRBV7-2 and TRBJ1-1, is GAGVSQSPSNKVTEKGKDVELRCDPISGHTALYWYRQSLGQGLEFLIYFQGNSAPDKSGLPSDRFSAERTGGSVSTLTIQRTQQEDSAVYLCASSLRGGVQAEAFFGQGTRLTVV.

This clonotype was seen more than once but under ten times. The V and J genes are TRBV20-1 and TRBJ2-3, with D possibly matching TRBD1 (5 bases). This CDR3 is built from 14 residues. Germline values: CDR1 DFQATT, CDR2 SNEGSKA (reference sequence). V dropped 6 bases and J dropped 2 bases, with 15 bases sitting between them. CDR3: CSARQPWNTDTQYF. In nucleotides, the CDR3 is TGCAGTGCAAGACAGCCCTGGAACACAGATACGCAGTATTTT.

This clonotype appeared many times. The J gene is TRBJ2-3, the V gene TRBV11-3, with TRBD2 as a possible D gene (6 bases). Looked up from germline, CDR1 is SGHNT and CDR2 is YENEEA. CDR3 length equals 15 residues. The germline V and J ends were trimmed by 6 bases and 0 bases, with 13 bases remaining between them. The CDR3 nucleotides are TGTGCCAGCAGTTTACGGCGGGGTAGCACAGATACGCAGTATTTT. Encoded protein: CASSLRRGSTDTQYF.

In this sample, this clonotype turned up many times. J is TRBJ2-3 and V is TRBV7-9, with D possibly being TRBD1 (5 bases). The germline CDR1 and CDR2 sequences are SEHNR and FQNEAQ (reference sequence). V lost 1 base to trimming and J lost 3 bases, with 8 bases between them. The CDR3 has 14 amino acids. The CDR3 protein is CASSLEGATDTQYF. The CDR3 DNA sequence: TGTGCCAGCAGCTTAGAAGGGGCTACAGATACGCAGTATTTT.

This chain joins TRBV6-6 and TRBJ2-1, with no clear D. The V end was cut by 1 base, the J end by 0 bases, with 7 bases between. CDR3 length: 15 residues. CDR1 is MNHNY, CDR2 SVGAGI, per germline (reference sequence). CDR3 region: CASSYYRRSYNEQFF. The CDR3 region has the DNA TGTGCCAGCAGTTACTACCGCCGCTCCTACAATGAGCAGTTCTTC.

This clonotype was found a few times. The J gene is TRBJ2-1, the V gene TRBV19, with D hard to call. Germline V lookup: CDR1 LNHDA, CDR2 SQIVND (reference sequence). The germline V and J ends were trimmed by 5 bases and 6 bases, with 20 bases remaining between them. CDR3 length: 16 residues. The CDR3 protein is CASSLGPPGRRNEQFF. In DNA, the CDR3 is TGTGCCAGTAGTCTTGGACCCCCCGGTCGCCGCAATGAGCAGTTCTTC.

This chain connects TRBV7-9 to TRBJ2-5; 7 positions match TRBD1. CDR1 and CDR2 (germline): SEHNR, FQNEAQ (reference sequence). V was clipped by 7 bases and J by 0 bases; unmatched bases: 5. This CDR3 has 14 amino acids. The CDR3 DNA sequence: TGTGCCAGCATCCCACAGGGGTACCAAGAGACCCAGTACTTC. It encodes CASIPQGYQETQYF.

This clonotype was observed a handful of times. The chain has TRBV15 and TRBJ2-1; D tentatively reads TRBD1 or TRBD2 (5 bases each). Trimming left V 0 bases short and J 8 bases short, with 11 bases between. The CDR3 extends over 14 amino acids. CDR1 and CDR2 (germline): LNHNV, YYDKDF (reference sequence). This chain's CDR3 is CATSRDFRGDEQFF. As DNA, the CDR3 is TGTGCCACCAGCAGAGATTTTAGGGGAGATGAGCAGTTCTTC.

This clonotype occurred a few times. The chain is built from TRBV29-1 and TRBJ1-5; possible D gene TRBD1, 6 bases. Trimming pared 5 bases from V and 7 bases from J, leaving 15 bases between. The CDR3 contains 13 residues. Germline loops: CDR1 SQVTM, CDR2 ANQGSEA. The CDR3, as DNA: TGCAGCGTTACGACAGGACATAACCAGCCCCAGCATTTT. Translation: CSVTTGHNQPQHF.

This clonotype was observed at least ten times. The chain employs TRBV6-2 or TRBV6-3 and TRBJ2-2; no reliable D call. Trimming left V 2 bases short and J 11 bases short, with 9 bases between. The germline V gene encodes CDR1 MNHEY and CDR2 SVGEGT. The CDR3 is 12 amino acids. CDR3 DNA: TGTGCCAGCAGTTACCCGGAAATTGAGCTGTTTTTT. This translates into CASSYPEIELFF.

The chain carries TRBV29-1 and TRBJ2-1, with D maybe TRBD2 (6 bases). Germline V gene lookup returns CDR1 SQVTM and CDR2 ANQGSEA. The V gene lost 5 bases and the J gene lost 2 bases, with 16 bases spanning the gap. The CDR3 covers 15 residues. CDR3 sequence: CSVNKRGSPYNEQFF. In DNA, the CDR3 is TGCAGCGTTAACAAACGGGGGAGCCCCTACAATGAGCAGTTCTTC.

Ten or more counts support this clonotype. The V gene is TRBV7-2, the J gene TRBJ1-1; D gene unclear. V was pared by 4 bases and J by 1 base, with 10 bases between. The CDR3 spans 14 residues. Germline CDR1 is SGHTA and CDR2 is FQGNSA. CDR3 bases: TGTGCCAGCAGCTACCTGGGAGGGAACACTGAAGCTTTCTTT. Its protein is CASSYLGGNTEAFF.

In this sample, this clonotype turned up many times. This chain connects TRBV7-8 to TRBJ2-7, with D perhaps matching TRBD1 (5 bases). V shed 3 bases and J shed 5 bases, with 14 bases lying between them. The CDR3 contains 14 residues. Germline CDR1 SGHVS, CDR2 FQNEAQ. The CDR3 DNA follows: TGTGCCAGCAGCTTGAGTGGGGCGGTCGACGAGCAGTACTTC. This codes for CASSLSGAVDEQYF.

In its sample, this clonotype was seen many times. This rearrangement joins TRBV7-9 to TRBJ1-4; TRBD1 matches 11 bases. The trim removed 5 bases at V and 4 bases at J, leaving 9 bases unmatched. Germline V CDR1 and CDR2: SEHNR, FQNEAQ (reference sequence). The CDR3 runs 17 residues. CDR3 amino acids: CASSPGTGGRVNEKLFF. The CDR3, as DNA: TGTGCCAGCAGCCCCGGGACAGGGGGTCGAGTTAATGAAAAACTGTTTTTT.

This clonotype was found a few times. The gene calls are TRBV14 and TRBJ2-7; D may match TRBD1 or TRBD2 (6 bases each). This CDR3 comprises 13 residues. Trimming took 4 bases from V and 3 from J, leaving 10 bases between them. Per germline, CDR1 SGHDN and CDR2 FVKESK. In DNA form, the CDR3 reads TGTGCCAGCAGCCGAGGGGGGCTCTACGAGCAGTACGTC. Translated: CASSRGGLYEQYV.

The rearrangement uses TRBV12-5 and TRBJ2-3; D might be TRBD1 (6 bases). The CDR3 spans 22 residues. V lost 3 bases and J 2 bases, leaving 33 bases between the germline ends. Germline-derived CDR1 and CDR2 are LGHNT and FRNRAP. CDR3 sequence reads: CASGFTTPKVGAKEPYTDTQYF. For the CDR3, the DNA is TGTGCTAGTGGTTTCACAACCCCCAAGGTGGGGGCTAAGGAGCCCTACACAGATACGCAGTATTTT.

This clonotype has a count of ten or more. The V call is TRBV12-3 or TRBV12-4, the J call TRBJ1-2, with 7 bases identical to TRBD1. V trimming: 5 bases; J trimming: 8 bases; junction bases outside the gene matches: 8. This CDR3 contains 13 residues. The CDR3 here is CASSPTTGLGYTF. Here the CDR3 DNA reads TGTGCCAGCAGTCCAACGACAGGGCTGGGCTACACCTTC.

The rearrangement joins TRBV4-3 to TRBJ1-2; D unresolved. V lost 0 bases, J lost 0 bases, and 17 bases lay in between. The CDR3 is 18 amino acids. Per the germline V gene, CDR1 is LGHNA and CDR2 is YSLEER. CDR3 sequence (DNA): TGCGCCAGCAGCCAAGACCATGCCGGACTCTTTTCTAACTATGGCTACACCTTC. Its protein is CASSQDHAGLFSNYGYTF.

This clonotype was seen ten or more times. The chain is built from TRBV5-6 and TRBJ2-2; D not resolved. This CDR3 region has 14 residues. CDR1 SGHDT and CDR2 YYEEEE come from the germline V gene. The V end was cut by 2 bases, the J end by 0 bases, with 5 bases between. This chain's CDR3 is CASSFYSNTGELFF. CDR3 nucleotides: TGTGCCAGCAGCTTTTATTCGAACACCGGGGAGCTGTTTTTT.

Concerning this clonotype: Since a much larger clone is just one base distant, this may be a read error. The genes are TRBV7-9 and TRBJ1-2, with 8 nucleotides matching TRBD1. This CDR3 contains 14 residues. The V gene's germline CDR1 is SEHNR and CDR2 FQNEAQ (reference sequence). V trimming: 5 bases; J trimming: 10 bases; junction bases outside the gene matches: 12. CDR3 DNA: TGTGCCAGCAGCGGAGGGACAGGTCTGTGGGACTACACCTTC. Translating gives CASSGGTGLWDYTF.

The V and J genes are TRBV19 and TRBJ2-1, with D unclear. Germline CDR1 LNHDA, CDR2 SQIVND (reference sequence). The CDR3 is made up of 11 amino acids. The V and J ends lost 7 bases and 6 bases respectively, with 7 bases between them. The CDR3 DNA is TGTGCCAGTACCCAGGCCAATGAGCAGTTCTTC. Residues: CASTQANEQFF.

This chain connects TRBV7-9 to TRBJ2-7; 8 bases are a match to TRBD2. There are 19 residues in the CDR3. From germline, CDR1 is SEHNR and CDR2 FQNEAQ (reference sequence). V dropped 5 bases and J dropped 3; count of bases not matched to a gene: 21. CDR3 sequence: CASSQEGTGGPQLDYEQYV. In DNA form, the CDR3 reads TGTGCCAGCAGCCAGGAGGGGACGGGGGGGCCGCAGCTTGACTACGAGCAGTACGTC.

Regarding this clonotype: Given a much more abundant clone one base away, this may be a read error. The chain links TRBV7-6 to TRBJ2-2; possibly TRBD1 for D (6 bases). The length of the CDR3 is 14 residues. CDR1 is SGHVS, CDR2 FNYEAQ, per germline. The CDR3 DNA reads TGTGTCAGCAGCTCCGGGACAACTACCGGGGAGCTGTTTTTT. Amino acid sequence: CVSSSGTTTGELFF.

This clonotype was seen only a few times. The chain is built from TRBV5-1 and TRBJ2-7, with 8 bases lining up with TRBD1. This CDR3 comprises 15 residues. Germline CDR1 reads SGHRS; CDR2 reads YFSETQ. The J segment lost 0 bases and the V segment lost 5 bases, leaving 7 bases of the junction unmatched. CDR3 DNA: TGCGCCAGCAGACCTCGACAGGGGAGCTCCTACGAGCAGTACTTC. Protein sequence: CASRPRQGSSYEQYF.